This T cell receptor beta chain was recovered during a study of blood T cell repertoires in COVID-19. The CDR3 extends over 12 amino acids. Germline loops: CDR1 GTSNPN, CDR2 SVGIG (reference sequence). With 0 bases removed from V and 8 bases from J, the gap between germline ends came to 8 bases. The protocol was immunoSEQ multiplex PCR, while the TCRdb copy is restricted to in-frame clones and leaves out a portion. Among more than 60,000 clones listed, less than 90% were seen once. The sequence came from a man between 50 and 59 years old with acute or convalescent COVID-19. This chain links TRBV30 with TRBJ2-1; no clear D gene. The sequencing input was peripheral blood. CDR3 amino acids: CAWSVQIDEQFF. CDR3 nucleotides: TGTGCCTGGAGTGTACAGATAGATGAGCAGTTCTTC.